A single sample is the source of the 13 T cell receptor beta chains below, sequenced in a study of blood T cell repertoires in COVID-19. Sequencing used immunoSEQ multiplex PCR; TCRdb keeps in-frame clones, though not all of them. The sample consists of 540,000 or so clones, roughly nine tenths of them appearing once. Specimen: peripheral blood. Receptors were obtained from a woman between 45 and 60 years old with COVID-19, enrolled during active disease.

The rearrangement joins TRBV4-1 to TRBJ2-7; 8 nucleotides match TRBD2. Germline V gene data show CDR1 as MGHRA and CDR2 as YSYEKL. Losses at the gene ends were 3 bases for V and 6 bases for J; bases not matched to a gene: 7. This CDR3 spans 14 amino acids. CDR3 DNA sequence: TGCGCCAGCAGCCAGCCCCTAGCGGGCGGCGAGCAGTACTTC. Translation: CASSQPLAGGEQYF.

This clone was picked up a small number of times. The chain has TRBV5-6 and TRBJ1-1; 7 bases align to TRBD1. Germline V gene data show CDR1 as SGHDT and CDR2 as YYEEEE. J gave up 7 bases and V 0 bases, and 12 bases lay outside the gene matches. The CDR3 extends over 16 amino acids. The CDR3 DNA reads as TGTGCCAGCAGCTTGGTGGGGCAGGGGGGTAGTCTTGAAGCTTTCTTT. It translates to CASSLVGQGGSLEAFF.

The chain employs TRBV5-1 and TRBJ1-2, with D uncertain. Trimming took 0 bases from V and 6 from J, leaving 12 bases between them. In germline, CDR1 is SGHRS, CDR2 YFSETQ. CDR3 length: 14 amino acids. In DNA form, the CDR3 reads TGCGCCAGCAGCTTGGGGCCTGACAAAAATGGCTACACCTTC. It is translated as CASSLGPDKNGYTF.

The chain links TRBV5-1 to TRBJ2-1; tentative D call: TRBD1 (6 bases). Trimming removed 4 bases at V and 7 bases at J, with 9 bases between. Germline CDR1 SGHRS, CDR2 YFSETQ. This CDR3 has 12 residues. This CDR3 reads CASSPQGNEQFF. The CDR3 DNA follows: TGCGCCAGCAGCCCGCAGGGGAATGAGCAGTTCTTC.

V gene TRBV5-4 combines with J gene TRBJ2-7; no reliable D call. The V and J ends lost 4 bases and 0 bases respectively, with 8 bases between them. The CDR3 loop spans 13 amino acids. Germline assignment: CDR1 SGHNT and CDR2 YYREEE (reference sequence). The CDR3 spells CASSISLSYEQYF. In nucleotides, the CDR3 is TGTGCCAGCAGCATTAGTCTCTCCTACGAGCAGTACTTC.

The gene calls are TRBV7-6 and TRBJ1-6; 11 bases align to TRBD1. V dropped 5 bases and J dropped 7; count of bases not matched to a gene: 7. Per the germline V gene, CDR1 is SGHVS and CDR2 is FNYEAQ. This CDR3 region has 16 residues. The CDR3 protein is CASSKTGDRGNSPLHF. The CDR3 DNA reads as TGTGCCAGCAGCAAGACCGGGGACAGGGGGAATTCACCCCTCCACTTT.

The CDR3 DNA is TGTGCCAGCATCAACACAGGGGGAGGGGGCCCTGAAGCTTTCTTT. It translates to CASINTGGGGPEAFF. The genes are TRBV6-5 and TRBJ1-1, with 8 bases aligning to TRBD1. Germline V gene sequence: CDR1 MNHEY, CDR2 SVGAGI. This CDR3 region has 15 residues. The J segment lost 6 bases and the V segment lost 7 bases, leaving 13 bases of the junction unmatched.

The CDR3: CASSLGPDIDGYTF. CDR3 nucleotide sequence: TGTGCCAGCAGCTTAGGCCCGGACATAGATGGCTACACCTTC. V usage is TRBV7-9 and J usage is TRBJ1-2; weak D call: TRBD1 (5 bases). V lost 1 base, J lost 6 bases, and 12 bases lay in between. This CDR3 comprises 14 residues. Germline V gene data show CDR1 as SEHNR and CDR2 as FQNEAQ (reference sequence).

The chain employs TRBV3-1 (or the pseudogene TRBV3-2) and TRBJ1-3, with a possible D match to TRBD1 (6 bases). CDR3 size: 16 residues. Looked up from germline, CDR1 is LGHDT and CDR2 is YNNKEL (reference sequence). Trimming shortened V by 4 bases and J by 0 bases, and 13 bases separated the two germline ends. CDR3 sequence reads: CASSPSGGSSGNTIYF. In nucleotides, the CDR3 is TGTGCCAGCAGCCCATCGGGGGGCTCCTCTGGAAACACCATATATTTT.

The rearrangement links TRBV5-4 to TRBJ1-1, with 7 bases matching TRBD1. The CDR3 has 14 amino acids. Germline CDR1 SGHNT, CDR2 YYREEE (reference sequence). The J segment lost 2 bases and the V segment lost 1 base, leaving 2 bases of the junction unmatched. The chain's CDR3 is CASSLRQGNTEAFF. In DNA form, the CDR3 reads TGTGCCAGCAGCTTGCGACAGGGTAACACTGAAGCTTTCTTT.

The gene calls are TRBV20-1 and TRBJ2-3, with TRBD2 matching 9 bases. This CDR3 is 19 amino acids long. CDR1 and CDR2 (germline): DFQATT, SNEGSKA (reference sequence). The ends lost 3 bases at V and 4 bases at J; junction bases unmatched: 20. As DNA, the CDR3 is TGCAGTGCTAGTCCCTATCTAGCGGGGCGGCCGGGCTTAGCAGATACGCAGTATTTT. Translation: CSASPYLAGRPGLADTQYF.

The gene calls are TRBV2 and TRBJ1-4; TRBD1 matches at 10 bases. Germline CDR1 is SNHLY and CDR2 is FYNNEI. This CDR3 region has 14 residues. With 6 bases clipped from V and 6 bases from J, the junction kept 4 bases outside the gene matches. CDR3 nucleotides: TGTGCCAGCAGCGTGGACAGGGGGGATGAAAAACTGTTTTTT. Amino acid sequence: CASSVDRGDEKLFF.

CDR3 region: CASSLVGAGYEQYF. Written as DNA, the CDR3 is TGTGCCAGCAGCTTGGTGGGCGCCGGATACGAGCAGTACTTC. The chain carries TRBV5-5 and TRBJ2-7; D not resolved. V dropped 0 bases and J dropped 4 bases, with 11 bases sitting between them. The CDR3 has 14 amino acids. Looked up from germline, CDR1 is SGHKS and CDR2 is YYEKEE (reference sequence).